This TCR beta chain was obtained from a study of persistence of HIV-infected CD4 T cells. Study-level background: The sample holds CD4+ T cells responsive to CMV or HIV-1 Gag.

The germline V and J ends were trimmed by 1 base and 8 bases, with 14 bases remaining between them. Germline CDR1 SEHNR, CDR2 FQNEAQ (reference sequence). This CDR3 contains 14 residues. An overlapping HIV-1 Gag peptide pool stimulated these cells at 0.75 to 1 ug/peptide/mL. Memory cells lacking CD40L and CD69 with high CD45RO were sorted. CD8-depleted PBMCs were stimulated more than 15 hours with anti-CD28/CD49d costimulation, CD40-blocking antibody and enfuvirtide. As to this clone: The antigen is not known.

The libraries were made with immunoSEQ version 4 in survey mode. The table came from immunoSEQ multiplex PCR; TCRdb's copy has only in-frame clones and leaves some out. The sample holds tens of thousands of clones, about 77% seen once. The V call is TRBV7-9, the J call TRBJ1-2, with D unclear. The source was CD4+ T cells sorted from PBMCs after approximately 19-hour stimulation, collected from a patient who received antiretroviral therapy. The receptor was derived from an adult man with HIV who was CMV-seropositive. Here the CDR3 reads CASSLDSQSRGYTF. For the CDR3, the DNA is TGTGCCAGCAGCTTAGATTCCCAGTCTCGCGGCTACACCTTC.